The entry that follows covers one TCR beta chain sequence. Trimming stripped 1 base from V and 4 bases from J, with 21 bases between. The CDR3 totals 18 residues. Germline V CDR1 and CDR2: SGHTS, YDEGEE. Data came from immunoSEQ multiplex PCR; TCRdb stores just in-frame clones and leaves some out. Here the sample spans some 54,000 clones, approximately 93% being singletons. The sample comes from a study of T cell changes during pregnancy in multiple sclerosis. The clonotype was recovered from a female donor with multiple sclerosis, enrolled in a pregnancy study. The source was peripheral blood, collected after pregnancy. The chain employs TRBV5-8 and TRBJ1-5; perhaps TRBD1 as D (6 bases). CDR3 nucleotides: TGTGCCAGCAGCTTGTTCTTCGGGGGGGGCACAGAAAATCAGCCCCAGCATTTT. Its translation: CASSLFFGGGTENQPQHF.